These T cell receptor beta chains were read from a single sample in a study of blood T cell repertoires in COVID-19. Assay used: immunoSEQ multiplex PCR; TCRdb lists only in-frame clones, some missing. The table has roughly 10,000 clones, 80% to 90% seen once; the top ten hold approximately 6%. The sample was peripheral blood. Source of these receptors: a human donor in a cohort sampled during active COVID-19. Both conserved end residues are part of each CDR3. D genes are given only for firm matches. A clone size is listed for some rows: how often the clone was seen (once, few, many), or a class if it is expanded.

TRBJ1-2,TRBV5-1,TRBD1,-,TGCGCCAGCAGCCCCGGACAGGGGGCGAACTATGGCTACACCTTC,CASSPGQGANYGYTF
TRBJ1-3,TRBV13,-,-,TGTGCCAGCAGCAAACGGACAGCTTCGGGAAGCACCATATATTTT,CASSKRTASGSTIYF
TRBJ1-6,TRBV7-8,-,once,TGTGCCAGCAGCTTAGCAGGGGTCCAAAATTCACCCCTCCACTTT,CASSLAGVQNSPLHF
TRBJ1-6,TRBV3-1/TRBV3-2,-,few,TGTGCCAGCAGTCAAGCGACAGTCCCTAGTTCACCCCTCCACTTT,CASSQATVPSSPLHF
TRBJ1-3,TRBV10-1,-,-,TGCGCCAGCAGTGAAGGGGAAGGCACTGGAAACACCATATATTTT,CASSEGEGTGNTIYF
TRBJ2-7,TRBV5-6,TRBD1,-,TGTGCCAGCAGCTTGTGGGGACAGGTGTCCTACGAGCAGTACTTC,CASSLWGQVSYEQYF
TRBJ2-1,TRBV11-3,-,-,TGTGCCAGCAGCTTAGGAAGCGGCGACTACAATGAGCAGTTCTTC,CASSLGSGDYNEQFF
TRBJ2-5,TRBV2,-,-,TGTGCCAGCAGTGAGCCCCCAGGCAAGGAGACCCAGTACTTC,CASSEPPGKETQYF
TRBJ2-7,TRBV4-1,TRBD2,-,TGCGCCAGCAGCCAAGATCCGAGCCCCCACCGGGGGGACTACGAGCAGTACTTC,CASSQDPSPHRGDYEQYF
TRBJ2-5,TRBV9,-,-,TGTGCCAGCAGCGTAGGCAGGGGCAACGGACAAGAGACCCAGTACTTC,CASSVGRGNGQETQYF
TRBJ1-2,TRBV6-5,TRBD1,few,TGTGCCAGCAGAAGCTTGGGACAGGGGGACTATGGCTACACCTTC,CASRSLGQGDYGYTF
TRBJ1-6,TRBV7-9,-,-,TGTGCCAGCAGCCCTGTGGAGCTGCCAAATTCACCCCTCCACTTT,CASSPVELPNSPLHF
TRBJ2-7,TRBV5-6,-,-,TGTGCCAGCAGCTCTCGCAGGGGAACCTACGAGCAGTACTTC,CASSSRRGTYEQYF
TRBJ2-2,TRBV9,TRBD2,-,TGTGCCAGCAGCGTAAGCAAGGGACTAGCGGGGGTCACCGGGGAGCTGTTTTTT,CASSVSKGLAGVTGELFF
TRBJ1-3,TRBV18,-,-,TGTGCCAGCTCACCGTCGCAGGGGCTCGACACCATATATTTT,CASSPSQGLDTIYF
TRBJ1-2,TRBV4-1,TRBD1,-,TGCGCCAGCTTTCAAGTATTCCGGGACAGAGCTAACTATGGCTACACCTTC,CASFQVFRDRANYGYTF
TRBJ2-6,TRBV5-1,TRBD1,-,TGCGCCAGCAGCTTGGTTAGACAGGGGGCGCGATCTGGGGCCAACGTCCTGACTTTC,CASSLVRQGARSGANVLTF
TRBJ1-2,TRBV2,TRBD1,-,TGTGCCAGCAGTGAGTTTTCCTGGACAGGGTACACCTTC,CASSEFSWTGYTF
TRBJ2-5,TRBV7-9,TRBD2,-,TGTGCCAGCAGCTTAATGGGACTAGCGGTCCTTGAGACCCAGTACTTC,CASSLMGLAVLETQYF
TRBJ1-4,TRBV9,-,-,TGTGCCAGCAGCCGAGGACAAACAACTAATGAAAAACTGTTTTTT,CASSRGQTTNEKLFF
TRBJ2-3,TRBV7-8,TRBD2,-,TGTGCCAGCAGCCTCTTAGCGGGGGGGCAGGCAGATACGCAGTATTTT,CASSLLAGGQADTQYF
TRBJ1-5,TRBV10-2,TRBD1,-,TGCGCCAGCGGTGACAGGGTCATGGAGCCCCAGCATTTT,CASGDRVMEPQHF
TRBJ1-6,TRBV19,TRBD1,-,TGTGCCAGTAGTTCTCGGACAGGGGGCTCTTATAATTCACCCCTCCACTTT,CASSSRTGGSYNSPLHF
TRBJ2-3,TRBV20-1,-,-,TGCAGTGCTACTTACACAGATACGCAGTATTTT,CSATYTDTQYF
TRBJ2-1,TRBV7-2,TRBD1,-,TGTGCCAGCAGCCTGGGACAGGTCAGCTACAATGAGCAGTTCTTC,CASSLGQVSYNEQFF
TRBJ2-7,TRBV3-1/TRBV3-2,TRBD2,-,TGTGCCAGCAGCCAACCGGGACTAGCAAAGGAGCAGTACTTC,CASSQPGLAKEQYF
TRBJ2-5,TRBV7-3,TRBD1,-,TGTGCCAGCAGCCAAGGACAGGGGCTGGGGGAGACCCAGTACTTC,CASSQGQGLGETQYF
TRBJ2-6,TRBV4-2,-,-,TGTGCCAGCAGCCAATCCTCGAGGGGGAAGACTGGGGCCAACGTCCTGACTTTC,CASSQSSRGKTGANVLTF
TRBJ2-3,TRBV7-9,-,once,TGTGCCAGCAGCTCCAGACTATCTAGCACAGATACGCAGTATTTT,CASSSRLSSTDTQYF
TRBJ2-2,TRBV2,TRBD1,-,TGTGCCAGCAGAGCTAAGACAGGGACGAACACCGGGGAGCTGTTTTTT,CASRAKTGTNTGELFF
TRBJ1-2,TRBV14,-,-,TGTGCCAGCAGCGCCAGACCGGGAGTGGGTGGCTACACCTTC,CASSARPGVGGYTF
TRBJ2-3,TRBV5-1,TRBD2,once,TGCGCCAGCAGCCCGGCAGCGGGGGCCTCGAATACGCAGTATTTT,CASSPAAGASNTQYF
TRBJ1-1,TRBV5-6,-,-,TGTGCCAGCAGCTTGGACAGGGCTACTGAAGCTTTCTTT,CASSLDRATEAFF
TRBJ2-6,TRBV5-4,TRBD1,-,TGTGCCAGCAGCTTGGCCACAGGGGTGTTAGGTGGGGCCAACGTCCTGACTTTC,CASSLATGVLGGANVLTF
TRBJ1-2,TRBV12-3/TRBV12-4,-,-,TGTGCCAGCAGTTTACAGGCAGGGAATGGCTACACCTTC,CASSLQAGNGYTF
TRBJ2-7,TRBV3-1/TRBV3-2,TRBD1,-,TGTGCCAGCAGCCAAGACGCCGGGACAGGGGCCTACGAGCAGTACTTC,CASSQDAGTGAYEQYF
TRBJ2-1,TRBV5-1,-,-,TGCGCCAGCAGCTCTACCTACAATGAGCAGTTCTTC,CASSSTYNEQFF
TRBJ1-4,TRBV7-8,-,-,TGTGCCAGCAGCTTAGTTCGGGATAGGGAAAAACTGTTTTTT,CASSLVRDREKLFF
TRBJ2-3,TRBV27,TRBD2,-,TGTGCCAGCAGCTCCCCGGGAGGGTACACAGATACGCAGTATTTT,CASSSPGGYTDTQYF
TRBJ1-2,TRBV18,-,-,TGTGCCAGCTCACCACCGGGCAGTTTGAGACTAAACTATGGCTACACCTTC,CASSPPGSLRLNYGYTF
TRBJ2-3,TRBV11-2,TRBD2,-,TGTGCCAGCAGCTTCTCCCCGGCGGGGGGGCTTACAGATACGCAGTATTTT,CASSFSPAGGLTDTQYF
TRBJ1-5,TRBV28,-,-,TGTGCCAGCAGTTTATCCTGGTGGAGGTTGGGGAGCAATCAGCCCCAGCATTTT,CASSLSWWRLGSNQPQHF
TRBJ2-7,TRBV28,TRBD1,-,TGTGCCAGCAGTTCTCCGGGACAGGGATTTTACGAGCAGTACTTC,CASSSPGQGFYEQYF
TRBJ1-5,TRBV3-1/TRBV3-2,-,-,TGTGCCAGCAGCCAAGATACAGGCAATCAGCCCCAGCATTTT,CASSQDTGNQPQHF
TRBJ2-7,TRBV7-8,-,-,TGTGCCAGCAGCTTAGAGTTCAGCTCCTACGAGCAGTACTTC,CASSLEFSSYEQYF
TRBJ2-3,TRBV7-3,TRBD2,-,TGTGCCAGCAGCCCAGCGGGGGGGCCAGCAGATACGCAGTATTTT,CASSPAGGPADTQYF
TRBJ2-7,TRBV7-2,TRBD1,once,TGTGCCAGCAGCACCCCAGACAGGGCCTACGAGCAGTACTTC,CASSTPDRAYEQYF
TRBJ2-7,TRBV30,-,-,TGTGCCTGGAGTGAGAGTCGCGGATTCTCCTACGAGCAGTACTTC,CAWSESRGFSYEQYF
TRBJ2-1,TRBV4-2,-,-,TGTGCCAGCAGCCAAGATCTGGCCCCCGCCTACAATGAGCAGTTCTTC,CASSQDLAPAYNEQFF
TRBJ2-1,TRBV2,-,-,TGTGCCAGCACTGACAGTCGTCCCCAGATCAATGAGCAGTTCTTC,CASTDSRPQINEQFF